Below, one T cell receptor (beta chain) is given with its context. The source of the sample is a study of T cell responses to AZD1222 COVID-19 vaccine. Sequenced by immunoSEQ multiplex PCR; TCRdb stores in-frame clones only, minus some. The data hold under 150,000 clones, with 85% to 95% observed a single time. The TCR was taken from an adult in good health. The sequencing used peripheral blood, collected on day 0 of AZD1222 vaccination.

The CDR3 reads CASSGRTSGSNEQFF. The CDR3 nucleotides read TGTGCCAGCAGTGGCAGGACTAGCGGGAGCAATGAGCAGTTCTTC. This rearrangement joins TRBV27 to TRBJ2-1, with 13 positions matching TRBD2. Per germline, CDR1 MNHEY and CDR2 SMNVEV (reference sequence). The CDR3 is 15 amino acids. The ends lost 5 bases at V and 6 bases at J; junction bases unmatched: 4.